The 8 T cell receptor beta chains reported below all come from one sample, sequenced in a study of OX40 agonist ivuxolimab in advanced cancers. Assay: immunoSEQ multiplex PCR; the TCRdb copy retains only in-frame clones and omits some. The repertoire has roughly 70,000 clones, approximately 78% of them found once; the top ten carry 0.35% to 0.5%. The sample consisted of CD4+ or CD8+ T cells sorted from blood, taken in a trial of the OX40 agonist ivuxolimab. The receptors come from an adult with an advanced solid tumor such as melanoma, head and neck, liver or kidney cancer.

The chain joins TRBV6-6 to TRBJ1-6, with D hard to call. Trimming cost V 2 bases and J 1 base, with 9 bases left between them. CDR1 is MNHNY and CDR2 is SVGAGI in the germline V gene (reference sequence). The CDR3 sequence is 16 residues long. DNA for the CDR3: TGTGCCAGCAGTTACCCATTAAATTCCTATAATTCACCCCTCCACTTT. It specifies CASSYPLNSYNSPLHF.

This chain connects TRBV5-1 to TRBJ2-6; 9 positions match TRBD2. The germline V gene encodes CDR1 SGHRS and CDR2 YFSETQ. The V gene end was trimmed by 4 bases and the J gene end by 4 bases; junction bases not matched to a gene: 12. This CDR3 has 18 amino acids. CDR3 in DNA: TGCGCCAGCAGCCCGACTAGCGGCCTCTCGGGAGGGGCCAACGTCCTGACTTTC. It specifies CASSPTSGLSGGANVLTF.

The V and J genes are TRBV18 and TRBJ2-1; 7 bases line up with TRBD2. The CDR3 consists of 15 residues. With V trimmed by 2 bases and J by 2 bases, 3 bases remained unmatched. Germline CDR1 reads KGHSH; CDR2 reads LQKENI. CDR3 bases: TGTGCCAGCTCACCAGTTGCGGGAGCCTACAATGAGCAGTTCTTC. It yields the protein CASSPVAGAYNEQFF.

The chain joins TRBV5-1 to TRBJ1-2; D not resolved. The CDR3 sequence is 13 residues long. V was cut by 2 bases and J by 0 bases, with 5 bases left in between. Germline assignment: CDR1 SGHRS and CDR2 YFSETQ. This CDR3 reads CASSLGANYGYTF. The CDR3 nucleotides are TGCGCCAGCAGCTTAGGAGCTAACTATGGCTACACCTTC. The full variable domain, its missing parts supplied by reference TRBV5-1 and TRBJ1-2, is KAGVTQTPRYLIKTRGQQVTLSCSPISGHRSVSWYQQTPGQGLQFLFEYFSETQRNKGNFPGRFSGRQFSNSRSEMNVSTLELGDSALYLCASSLGANYGYTFGSGTRLTVV.

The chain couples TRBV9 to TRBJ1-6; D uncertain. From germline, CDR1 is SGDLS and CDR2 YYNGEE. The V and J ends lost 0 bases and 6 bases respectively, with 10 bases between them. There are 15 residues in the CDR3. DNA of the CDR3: TGTGCCAGCAGCGTAGGACCGAGGCCTAATTCACCCCTCCACTTT. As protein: CASSVGPRPNSPLHF.

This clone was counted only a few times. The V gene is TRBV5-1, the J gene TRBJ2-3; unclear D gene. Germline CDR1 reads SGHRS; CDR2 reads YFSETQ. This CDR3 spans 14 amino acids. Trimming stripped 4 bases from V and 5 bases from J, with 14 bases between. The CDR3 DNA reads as TGCGCCAGCAGCGCCGACTGGACCGGAGATACGCAGTATTTT. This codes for CASSADWTGDTQYF.

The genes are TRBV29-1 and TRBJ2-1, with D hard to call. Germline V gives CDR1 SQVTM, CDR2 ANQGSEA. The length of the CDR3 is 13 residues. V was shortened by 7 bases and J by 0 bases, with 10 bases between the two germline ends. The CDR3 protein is CSARRNSYNEQFF. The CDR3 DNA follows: TGCAGCGCAAGGCGGAACTCCTACAATGAGCAGTTCTTC.

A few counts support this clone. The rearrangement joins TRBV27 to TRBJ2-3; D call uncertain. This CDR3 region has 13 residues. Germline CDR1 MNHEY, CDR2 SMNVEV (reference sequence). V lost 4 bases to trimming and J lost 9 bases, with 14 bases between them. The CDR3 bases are TGTGCCAGCAGTTCACCAAACAAGATAACGCAGTATTTT. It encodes CASSSPNKITQYF.